The 30 T cell receptor beta chains listed next were all sequenced from one sample in a study of blood T cells in healthy people across ages. It was with a sample-barcoded 5' primer and a J-beta primer mix that a second PCR of roughly 6 to 12 cycles was run. TCRdb independently ran MiXCR on the 5' RACE reads; one entry per CDR3 protein. The table includes about 640,000 distinct CDR3 sequences, approximately 30% detected once. Input material: blood. The receptors shown here come from a woman aged 80 or older in good health.

This clonotype came up a few times. The gene calls are TRBV4-3 and TRBJ2-7; 11 nucleotides agree with TRBD2. Germline-derived CDR1 and CDR2 are LGHNA and YSLEER. This CDR3 spans 17 amino acids. With V trimmed by 0 bases and J by 0 bases, 4 bases remained unmatched. CDR3 DNA sequence: TGCGCCAGCAGCCAAGAGCTCCTAGCGGGGGGCTCCTACGAGCAGTACTTC. Translation: CASSQELLAGGSYEQYF.

This clonotype was detected ten times or more. This rearrangement joins TRBV20-1 to TRBJ1-4; D not certain. The CDR3 is made up of 16 amino acids. CDR1 is DFQATT, CDR2 SNEGSKA, per germline (reference sequence). The ends were cut back, 0 bases at V and 1 base at J, with 12 bases in the middle. DNA for the CDR3: TGCAGTGCTAGAGATGGCATTGGGCTAACTAATGAAAAACTGTTTTTT. Translated, it gives CSARDGIGLTNEKLFF.

This clonotype was seen ten or more times. The chain combines TRBV6-2 or TRBV6-3 with TRBJ2-7, with TRBD2 matching over 8 bases. With V trimmed by 2 bases and J by 5 bases, 11 bases remained unmatched. Germline CDR1 and CDR2: MNHEY and SVGEGT. This CDR3 has 16 amino acids. DNA for the CDR3: TGTGCCAGCAGTTACCCCACGGGGGGGGCATCCCACGAGCAGTACTTC. Protein product: CASSYPTGGASHEQYF.

This clonotype was recorded a few times. The germline gene is not matched at one end of the junction; a read error may be the cause. The V and J genes are TRBV3-1 and TRBJ1-2; a weak D match, TRBD1 (5 bases). CDR1 LGHDT and CDR2 YNNKEL come from the germline V gene (reference sequence). The CDR3 is 15 residues long. The CDR3 reads CACSQDQGTSYGYTF. The CDR3 nucleotides are TGTGCCTGCAGCCAAGATCAGGGAACGAGCTATGGCTACACCTTC.

As regards this clonotype: Since no conserved phenylalanine or tryptophan closes the CDR3, a read error is the likely cause. The rearrangement uses TRBV4-3 and TRBJ1-2, with 8 bases matching TRBD1. The CDR3 has 15 amino acids. The V and J ends lost 0 bases and 5 bases, in that order; junction bases with no gene match: 5. Germline CDR1 reads LGHNA; CDR2 reads YSLEER. CDR3 nucleotide sequence: TGCGCCAGCAGCCAAGATAAGACAGGGGCGTATGGCTACACCTTA. This codes for CASSQDKTGAYGYTL.

This clonotype turned up a few times. This sequence joins TRBV20-1 and TRBJ1-2; 10 positions match TRBD1. Germline V gives CDR1 DFQATT, CDR2 SNEGSKA (reference sequence). The CDR3 has 17 amino acids. Trimming cost V 3 bases and J 4 bases; bases outside gene matches: 14. The CDR3 reads CSASPIGDRGVSYGYTF. CDR3 DNA: TGCAGTGCTAGCCCGATCGGGGACAGGGGCGTATCCTATGGCTACACCTTC.

The V and J genes are TRBV7-3 and TRBJ1-1, with D perhaps TRBD1 (5 bases). Germline lookup yields CDR1 SGHTA and CDR2 FQGTGA. V lost 3 bases, J lost 4 bases, and 18 bases lay in between. The CDR3 length is 16 residues. The CDR3 region is CASSFGEWGGATEAFF. The DNA of the CDR3 is TGTGCCAGCAGCTTTGGCGAGTGGGGCGGCGCCACTGAAGCTTTCTTT.

Many counts were recorded for this clonotype. The CDR3, as DNA: TGCGCCAGCAGCCCTCAGACGGGAACAGATACGCAGTATTTT. Translation: CASSPQTGTDTQYF. The V call is TRBV4-3, the J call TRBJ2-3; maybe TRBD2 (5 bases). Trimming removed 4 bases from V and 3 bases from J, with 11 bases in between. The CDR3 has 14 residues. Germline lookup yields CDR1 LGHNA and CDR2 YSLEER.

Turning to this clonotype: One base away lies a much larger clone, so this may be a sequencing read error. The V and J genes are TRBV7-8 and TRBJ2-3; 7 bases fit TRBD2. The V gene's germline CDR1 is SGHVS and CDR2 FQNEAQ. The CDR3 sequence is 16 residues long. The V segment lost 2 bases and the J segment 1 base; nucleotides outside the gene matches: 6. The CDR3 protein is CASSLSGGLGTDTQYF. The CDR3 DNA reads as TGTGCCAGCAGCTTATCGGGGGGTCTTGGCACAGATACGCAGTATTTT.

This clonotype was counted at least ten times. V and J are TRBV7-9 and TRBJ2-7; the D gene is possibly TRBD1 (6 bases). V was shortened by 10 bases and J by 3 bases, with 16 bases between the two germline ends. Germline values: CDR1 SEHNR, CDR2 FQNEAQ (reference sequence). This CDR3 has 13 residues. CDR3 amino acids: CATQRGGIYEQYF. In DNA, the CDR3 is TGTGCCACACAAAGAGGGGGTATCTACGAGCAGTACTTC.

This clonotype was observed a handful of times. The V call is TRBV27, the J call TRBJ1-6; D not resolved. CDR3 size: 14 residues. CDR1 is MNHEY, CDR2 SMNVEV, per germline (reference sequence). With 5 bases removed from V and 14 bases from J, the gap between germline ends came to 19 bases. The CDR3 DNA follows: TGTGCCAGCAGTAGGCAGGTGAATTTCGGATCCCTCCACTTT. Protein: CASSRQVNFGSLHF.

Ten or more counts support this clonotype. The CDR3 is CASSDPGPGETQYF. CDR3 nucleotides: TGTGCCAGCAGTGATCCGGGACCAGGAGAGACCCAGTACTTC. The chain combines TRBV6-1 with TRBJ2-5, with D perhaps assigned TRBD1 or TRBD2 (5 bases each). The CDR3 is made up of 14 amino acids. The germline V gene encodes CDR1 MNHNS and CDR2 SASEGT. V lost 3 bases and J 4 bases, leaving 12 bases between the germline ends.

In the case of this clonotype: A read error may be the cause here, since a much bigger clone is one base away. V and J are TRBV7-3 and TRBJ2-5; D perhaps matches TRBD2 (7 bases). CDR3 size: 15 residues. V lost 5 bases and J lost 12, with 25 bases in between. Germline V CDR1 and CDR2: SGHTA, FQGTGA. The CDR3 DNA sequence: TGTGCCAGCAGCCCGGAGGGGGGGGCCGATTATAGTGAGTACTTC. It translates to CASSPEGGADYSEYF.

Concerning this clonotype: This may be a read error, as it is one base from a much larger clone. CDR3 amino acids: CASSLSSLRGVTKNIQYF. Written as DNA, the CDR3 is TGCGCCAGCAGCTTGTCTTCCCTGAGGGGGGTGACCAAAAACATTCAGTACTTC. The rearrangement links TRBV5-1 to TRBJ2-4, with D perhaps TRBD1 or TRBD2 (6 bases each). Trimming removed 1 base at V and 2 bases at J, with 19 bases between. CDR3 length: 18 amino acids. The germline V gene has CDR1 SGHRS and CDR2 YFSETQ.

This clonotype was detected many times. The rearrangement links TRBV4-3 to TRBJ2-7; D ambiguous. The CDR3 spans 15 residues. CDR1 and CDR2 from the germline V gene are LGHNA and YSLEER. V was clipped by 0 bases and J by 0 bases, with 9 bases between them. CDR3 in amino acids: CASSQDPASSYEQYF. The DNA for the CDR3 is TGCGCCAGCAGCCAAGATCCGGCATCCTCCTACGAGCAGTACTTC.

The chain couples TRBV28 to TRBJ1-5, with D possibly matching TRBD1 (5 bases). The germline CDR1 and CDR2 sequences are MDHEN and SYDVKM. The CDR3 sequence is 15 residues long. The V gene lost 7 bases and the J gene lost 6 bases, with 19 bases spanning the gap. CDR3 coding DNA: TGTGCCAGCACCCGGGTTACCGGGGGTGGTCAGCCCCAGCATTTT. This sequence encodes CASTRVTGGGQPQHF.

This clonotype was observed many times. The rearrangement links TRBV9 to TRBJ1-2; D is uncertain. This CDR3 is built from 14 residues. Between the trimmed V and J ends, which lost 0 bases and 8 bases, there was a span of 14 bases. The germline V gene has CDR1 SGDLS and CDR2 YYNGEE. In DNA form, the CDR3 reads TGTGCCAGCAGCGTAGATCACACTTCGAAAGGCTACACCTTC. Its translation: CASSVDHTSKGYTF.

In nucleotides, the CDR3 is TGTGCCAGCAGCCAAGGGATAGCGGGGGCCACAGATACGCAGTATTTT. This translates into CASSQGIAGATDTQYF. V is TRBV3-1 and J is TRBJ2-3; 9 bases map to TRBD2. The CDR3 runs to 16 residues. The V and J ends lost 1 base and 2 bases, in that order; junction bases with no gene match: 4. Per the germline V gene, CDR1 is LGHDT and CDR2 is YNNKEL (reference sequence).

This clonotype has a count of ten or more. The V gene is TRBV7-9, the J gene TRBJ1-5; 12 bases are shared with TRBD1. The V segment lost 0 bases and the J segment 2 bases; nucleotides outside the gene matches: 8. The CDR3 sequence is 19 residues long. The germline V gene has CDR1 SEHNR and CDR2 FQNEAQ (reference sequence). The CDR3 region has the DNA TGTGCCAGCAGCTTAGCGCCGGGACAGGGGGCGCGGGGCAATCAGCCCCAGCATTTT. Its protein is CASSLAPGQGARGNQPQHF.

This clonotype was counted ten times or more. This sequence joins TRBV7-9 and TRBJ2-5; 7 positions agree with TRBD2. The CDR3 covers 14 residues. V shed 4 bases and J 5 bases; nucleotides not matched to a gene: 7. From germline, CDR1 is SEHNR and CDR2 FQNEAQ (reference sequence). Here the CDR3 DNA reads TGTGCCAGCAGCTCGCGGACTAGTGGCGAGACCCAGTACTTC. It specifies CASSSRTSGETQYF.

This clonotype was detected many times. The chain employs TRBV4-3 and TRBJ2-1, with a weak D call TRBD2 (6 bases). The CDR3 has 15 amino acids. The germline gives CDR1 LGHNA, CDR2 YSLEER. V was trimmed by 0 bases and J by 6 bases, leaving 12 bases between them. The CDR3 DNA is TGCGCCAGCAGCCAAGACCCGGGAGAGTCCAATGAGCAGTTCTTC. Its translation is CASSQDPGESNEQFF.

This clonotype was counted ten times or more. The J gene is TRBJ1-2, the V gene TRBV7-9; tentative D call: TRBD1 (5 bases). V lost 5 bases, J lost 8 bases, and 21 bases lay in between. The CDR3 runs to 15 residues. The germline V gene encodes CDR1 SEHNR and CDR2 FQNEAQ (reference sequence). In nucleotides, the CDR3 is TGTGCCAGCAGCCCGTACCGGGACCGGTCTTGGGGCTACACCTTC. Protein sequence: CASSPYRDRSWGYTF.

This clonotype was picked up one time. The genes are TRBV11-2 and TRBJ1-1; possibly TRBD1 for D (6 bases). The V end lost 1 base, the J end lost 10 bases, and 13 bases lay between the germline ends. CDR1 is SGHAT, CDR2 FQNNGV, per germline. The CDR3 runs to 13 residues. The CDR3 spells CASSLGGGSRAFF. In DNA form, the CDR3 reads TGTGCCAGCAGCTTAGGCGGGGGCTCAAGAGCTTTCTTT.

Points on this clonotype: A read error may be the cause here, since a much bigger clone is one base away. V usage is TRBV3-1 and J usage is TRBJ2-3, with 8 bases lining up with TRBD2. The CDR3 covers 15 residues. The germline gives CDR1 LGHDT, CDR2 YNNKEL (reference sequence). CDR3 residues: CASSQGRGVTDTRYF. The CDR3 bases are TGTGCCAGCAGCCAAGGGCGGGGGGTCACAGATACGCGGTATTTT.

This clonotype came up many times. The chain carries TRBV7-7 and TRBJ2-5; 9 nucleotides line up with TRBD2. V shed 5 bases, J shed 5 bases, and the junction held 9 bases outside the gene matches. The length of the CDR3 is 15 residues. Per the germline V gene, CDR1 is SSHAT and CDR2 is FNYEAQ (reference sequence). CDR3: CASSPIGGGAETQYF. The CDR3 DNA follows: TGTGCCAGCAGCCCTATTGGCGGGGGGGCGGAGACCCAGTACTTC.

This clonotype came up a few times. The chain's CDR3 is CASSLTRGPDTQYF. CDR3 in DNA: TGTGCCAGCAGCTTAACCAGGGGGCCAGATACGCAGTATTTT. The chain links TRBV7-3 to TRBJ2-3; TRBD1 aligns across 8 bases. The junction had 0 bases not matched to a gene; V was cut back by 0 bases and J by 4 bases. The CDR3 length is 14 residues. Germline-derived CDR1 and CDR2 are SGHTA and FQGTGA. The complete variable domain, with remaining parts taken from reference TRBV7-3 and TRBJ2-3, reads GAGVSQTPSNKVTEKGKYVELRCDPISGHTALYWYRQSLGQGPEFLIYFQGTGAADDSGLPNDRFFAVRPEGSVSTLKIQRTERGDSAVYLCASSLTRGPDTQYFGPGTRLTVL.

This clonotype turned up a few times. Just one base apart from a much larger clone, this may be a read error. The chain is built from TRBV12-3 or TRBV12-4 and TRBJ1-5; the match to TRBD1 covers 10 bases. V lost 8 bases, J lost 7 bases, and 8 bases stayed unmatched. The CDR3 contains 14 residues. The CDR3 reads CASARDRGEQPQHF. The CDR3 nucleotides are TGTGCCAGCGCTCGGGACAGGGGAGAACAGCCCCAGCATTTT.

As concerns this clonotype: One end of the junction does not line up with germline, which may come from a read error. The chain carries TRBV15 and TRBJ1-4, with D maybe TRBD1 (6 bases). This CDR3 contains 12 residues. CDR1 LNHNV and CDR2 YYDKDF come from the germline V gene (reference sequence). This CDR3 reads CAASGDREKLFF. CDR3 sequence (DNA): TGTGCCGCCAGCGGAGACAGGGAAAAACTGTTTTTT.

This clonotype was counted at least ten times. The rearrangement links TRBV7-2 to TRBJ2-7, with D unclear. V was clipped by 5 bases and J by 3 bases, with 8 bases between them. CDR1 is SGHTA and CDR2 is FQGNSA in the germline V gene. There are 12 residues in the CDR3. CDR3 sequence: CASSREFYEQYF. The CDR3 DNA follows: TGTGCCAGCAGCAGGGAATTCTACGAGCAGTACTTC. The full variable domain, with the rest looked up from reference TRBV7-2 and TRBJ2-7, is GAGVSQSPSNKVTEKGKDVELRCDPISGHTALYWYRQSLGQGLEFLIYFQGNSAPDKSGLPSDRFSAERTGGSVSTLTIQRTQQEDSAVYLCASSREFYEQYFGPGTRLTVT.

The V and J genes are TRBV7-3 and TRBJ2-6; 9 nucleotides line up with TRBD1. J lost 8 bases, V lost 5 bases, and 10 bases had no gene match. This CDR3 region has 16 residues. Germline V CDR1 and CDR2: SGHTA, FQGTGA. This chain's CDR3 is CASSTPGTGFPNVLTF. CDR3 bases: TGTGCCAGCAGCACGCCCGGGACAGGGTTTCCCAACGTCCTGACTTTC.